This TCR beta chain was identified in a study of shared clonotypes between healthy human individuals. Study results and caveats: Naive subsets generally had larger estimated richness than memory subsets. Non-shared clonotypes were found to have lower generation probabilities than the clonotypes that were shared by all four of the sorted-subset donors.

A remark on this clone: Its target is unknown.

Using immunoSEQ multiplex PCR, the repertoire was profiled, and TCRdb retains in-frame clones only, with some absent. This sample has around 2.1 million clones, with approximately 96% found just once. This clonotype was sampled from a man younger than 30 in good health. Sequencing was performed on naive CD4+ T cells sorted from blood. Subset indicated: CD45RA+ positively selected.

The CDR3 reads CASTPRSGLGTGELFF. The CDR3 nucleotides are TGCGCCAGCACCCCCCGGAGCGGCCTGGGTACCGGGGAGCTGTTTTTT. The rearrangement uses TRBV5-1 and TRBJ2-2; TRBD2 might be the D (5 bases). The V end was cut by 6 bases, the J end by 5 bases, with 20 bases between. Germline V gene sequence: CDR1 SGHRS, CDR2 YFSETQ. This CDR3 is built from 16 residues.